This TCR beta chain was retrieved from a study of blood T cell repertoires in COVID-19. Study overall: The United States, Italy and Spain were the sources of the acute and convalescent COVID-19 samples.

V was trimmed by 5 bases and J by 0 bases, leaving 14 bases between them. The CDR3 is 16 residues long. CDR1 is LNHDA and CDR2 is SQIVND in the germline V gene (reference sequence). Per the original data handling: Amplification from reference gene primers served as the basis for estimated nucleated cell counts. Libraries were prepared by immunoSEQ multiplex PCR; TCRdb keeps only in-frame clonotypes and omits some of them. V, J and clone size were drawn from that table, and D and trimming were deduced from the DNA. Of 200,000 to 300,000 clones in the sample, approximately 85% were seen once. This clone was counted a few times. Allocation to cohorts depended on clinical history reported by the participants.

The receptor was isolated from a woman aged 45-59 years with acute COVID-19. V is TRBV19 and J is TRBJ2-1; a possible D gene is TRBD2 (5 bases). The specimen was PBMCs or T cells enriched from blood (not recorded which). CDR3 protein: CASSPPSLSSYNEQFF. In DNA, the CDR3 is TGTGCCAGTAGTCCGCCTAGCCTAAGCTCCTACAATGAGCAGTTCTTC.